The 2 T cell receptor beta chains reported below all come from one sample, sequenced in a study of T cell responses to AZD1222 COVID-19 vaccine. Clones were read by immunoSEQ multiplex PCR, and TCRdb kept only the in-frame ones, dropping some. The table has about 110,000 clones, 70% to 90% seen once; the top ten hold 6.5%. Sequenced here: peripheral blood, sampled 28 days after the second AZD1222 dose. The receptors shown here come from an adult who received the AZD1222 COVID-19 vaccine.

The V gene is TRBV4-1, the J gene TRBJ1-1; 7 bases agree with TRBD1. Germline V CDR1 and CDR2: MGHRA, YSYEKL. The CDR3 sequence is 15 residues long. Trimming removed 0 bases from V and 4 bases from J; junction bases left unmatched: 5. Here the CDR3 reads CASSQEMTGSTEAFF. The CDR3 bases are TGCGCCAGCAGCCAAGAAATGACAGGGAGCACTGAAGCTTTCTTT.

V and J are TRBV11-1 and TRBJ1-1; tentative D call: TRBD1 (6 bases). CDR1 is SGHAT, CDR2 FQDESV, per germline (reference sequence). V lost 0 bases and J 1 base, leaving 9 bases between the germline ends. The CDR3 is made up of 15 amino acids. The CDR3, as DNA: TGTGCCAGCAGCTTAGCAGGGGGGACGAACACTGAAGCTTTCTTT. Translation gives CASSLAGGTNTEAFF.